What follows are 8 T cell receptor beta chains derived from one specimen sequenced in a study of Graves' ophthalmopathy and Graves' hyperthyroidism. The sequenced template was RNA, covering the TCR beta CDR3 region. In the first round, RT-PCR was carried out with HTBI primers, and a multiplex PCR formed the second round. TCRdb re-analysed the multiplex PCR reads in MiXCR, keeping a single row per CDR3 protein. The table includes over a million distinct CDR3 sequences, 36% detected once. The sequenced sample consisted of peripheral blood or thyroid tissue (not recorded which). Source of these receptors: an adult man with Graves' hyperthyroidism.

This clonotype was picked up many times. This chain uses TRBV19 with TRBJ1-2; TRBD1 matches at 7 bases. Germline V CDR1 and CDR2: LNHDA, SQIVND (reference sequence). Trimming cost V 5 bases and J 5 bases; bases outside gene matches: 5. CDR3 length equals 13 residues. CDR3 DNA sequence: TGTGCCAGTAGTCCCCAGGGGGAGTATGGCTACACCTTC. Protein: CASSPQGEYGYTF. Using reference TRBV19 and TRBJ1-2 for the parts outside the CDR3, the full variable domain is DGGITQSPKYLFRKEGQNVTLSCEQNLNHDAMYWYRQDPGQGLRLIYYSQIVNDFQKGDIAEGYSVSREKKESFPLTVTSAQKNPTAFYLCASSPQGEYGYTFGSGTRLTVV.

Note on this clonotype: A much larger clonotype is one base distant, so this may be a read error. V usage is TRBV6-5 and J usage is TRBJ1-6; D uncertain. The CDR3 runs 10 residues. V was clipped by 6 bases and J by 8 bases, with 2 bases between them. From germline, CDR1 is MNHEY and CDR2 SVGAGI. This chain's CDR3 is CASRYSPLHF. As DNA, the CDR3 is TGTGCCAGCAGGTATTCACCCCTCCACTTT.

In its sample, this clonotype was seen many times. The chain employs TRBV14 and TRBJ1-6, with a possible D match to TRBD1 (5 bases). The germline gives CDR1 SGHDN, CDR2 FVKESK. This CDR3 region has 13 residues. The ends were cut back, 5 bases at V and 10 bases at J, with 12 bases in the middle. The CDR3 coding sequence is TGTGCCAGCAGCGCGGCAGGGTTCTCACCCCTCCACTTT. Translated: CASSAAGFSPLHF.

On this clonotype: A read error may explain this, as a much larger clone is one base away. The V call is TRBV10-3, the J call TRBJ2-2; D is uncertain. The CDR3 is 15 residues long. CDR1 and CDR2 from the germline V gene are ENHRY and SYGVKD. CDR3 nucleotides: TGTGCCAGCAGTGAGTACGGCAGTAACACCGGGGAGCTGTTTTTT. This gives the protein CASSEYGSNTGELFF.

This clonotype was detected only a few times. The chain joins TRBV6-9 to TRBJ2-2; 9 nucleotides line up with TRBD1. CDR1 is MNHGY, CDR2 SVAAGI, per germline. The V segment lost 6 bases and the J segment 6 bases; nucleotides outside the gene matches: 5. The CDR3 runs to 14 residues. The CDR3 DNA follows: TGTGCCAGCAGGGGGGACAGGGTTGCCGGGGAGCTGTTTTTT. Amino acid sequence: CASRGDRVAGELFF.

The table lists this clonotype with many counts. The chain uses TRBV10-3 and TRBJ2-2, with 7 bases fitting TRBD2. Looked up from germline, CDR1 is ENHRY and CDR2 is SYGVKD. V lost 10 bases, J lost 4 bases, and 9 bases stayed unmatched. CDR3 length: 14 residues. The CDR3 spells CASLAAGGTGELFF. The DNA for the CDR3 is TGTGCCAGCCTAGCGGCGGGTGGCACCGGGGAGCTGTTTTTT.

This clonotype was seen repeatedly, ten times or more. V is TRBV7-6 and J is TRBJ2-7; D possibly corresponds to TRBD2 (6 bases). The length of the CDR3 is 13 residues. Germline V gene sequence: CDR1 SGHVS, CDR2 FNYEAQ. Trimming left V 5 bases short and J 3 bases short, with 11 bases between. CDR3 sequence: CASSAHGGYEQYF. The CDR3 DNA reads TGTGCCAGCAGCGCTCACGGGGGCTACGAGCAGTACTTC. The complete variable domain, with remaining parts taken from reference TRBV7-6 and TRBJ2-7, reads GAGVSQSPRYKVTKRGQDVALRCDPISGHVSLYWYRQALGQGPEFLTYFNYEAQQDKSGLPNDRFSAERPEGSISTLTIQRTEQRDSAMYRCASSAHGGYEQYFGPGTRLTVT.

This clonotype was recorded at least ten times. The V and J genes are TRBV9 and TRBJ2-2, with TRBD2 identical over 9 bases. J was trimmed by 6 bases and V by 0 bases; bases with no gene match: 3. Germline lookup yields CDR1 SGDLS and CDR2 YYNGEE. This CDR3 has 15 amino acids. In nucleotides, the CDR3 is TGTGCCAGCAGCGTAGGCGGGGGGGCATCCGGGGAGCTGTTTTTT. Amino acids: CASSVGGGASGELFF.